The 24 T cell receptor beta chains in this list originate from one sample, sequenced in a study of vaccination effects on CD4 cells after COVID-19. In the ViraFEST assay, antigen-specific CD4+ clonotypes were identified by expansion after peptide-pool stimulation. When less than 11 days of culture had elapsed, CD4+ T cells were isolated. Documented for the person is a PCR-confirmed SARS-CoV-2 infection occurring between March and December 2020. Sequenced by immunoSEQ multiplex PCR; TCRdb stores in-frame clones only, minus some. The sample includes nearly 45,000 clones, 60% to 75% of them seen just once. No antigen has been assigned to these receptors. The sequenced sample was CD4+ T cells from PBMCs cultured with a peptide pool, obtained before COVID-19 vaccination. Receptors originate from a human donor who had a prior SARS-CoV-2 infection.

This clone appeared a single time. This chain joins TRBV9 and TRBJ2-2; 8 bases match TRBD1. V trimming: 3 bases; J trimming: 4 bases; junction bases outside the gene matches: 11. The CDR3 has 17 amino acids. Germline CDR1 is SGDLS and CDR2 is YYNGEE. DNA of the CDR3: TGTGCCAGCAGCGAGCGACAGGGGACACTACTCACCGGGGAGCTGTTTTTT. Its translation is CASSERQGTLLTGELFF.

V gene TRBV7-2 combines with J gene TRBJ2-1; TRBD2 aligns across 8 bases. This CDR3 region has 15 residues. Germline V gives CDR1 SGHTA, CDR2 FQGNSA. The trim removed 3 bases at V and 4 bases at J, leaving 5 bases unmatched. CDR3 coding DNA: TGTGCCAGCAGCTTTGTCTCTAGCGGGTACAATGAGCAGTTCTTC. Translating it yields CASSFVSSGYNEQFF.

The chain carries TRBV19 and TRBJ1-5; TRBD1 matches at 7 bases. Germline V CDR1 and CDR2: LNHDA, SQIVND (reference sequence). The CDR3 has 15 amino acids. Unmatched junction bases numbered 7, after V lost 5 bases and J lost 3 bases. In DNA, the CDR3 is TGTGCCAGTAGTTCCCTGACAGGGTACAATCAGCCCCAGCATTTT. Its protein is CASSSLTGYNQPQHF.

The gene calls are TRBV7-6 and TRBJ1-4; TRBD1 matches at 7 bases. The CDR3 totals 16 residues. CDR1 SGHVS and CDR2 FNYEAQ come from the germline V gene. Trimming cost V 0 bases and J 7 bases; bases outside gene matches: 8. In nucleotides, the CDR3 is TGTGCCAGCAGCTTAGCTCCGGGACAGAGCTTTGAAAAACTGTTTTTT. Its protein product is CASSLAPGQSFEKLFF.

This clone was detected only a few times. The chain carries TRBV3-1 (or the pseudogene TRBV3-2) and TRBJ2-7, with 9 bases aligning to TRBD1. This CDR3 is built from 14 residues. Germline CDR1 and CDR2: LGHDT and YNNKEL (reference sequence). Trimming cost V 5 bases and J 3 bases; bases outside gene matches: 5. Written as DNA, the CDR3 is TGTGCCAGCAGCAAGGGACAGGGTTACTACGAGCAGTACTTC. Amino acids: CASSKGQGYYEQYF.

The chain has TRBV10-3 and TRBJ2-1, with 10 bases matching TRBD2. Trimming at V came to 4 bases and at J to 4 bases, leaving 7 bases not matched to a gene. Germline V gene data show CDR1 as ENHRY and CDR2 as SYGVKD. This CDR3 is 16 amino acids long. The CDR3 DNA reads TGTGCCATCAGTGCCGTGCTAGCGGGAGAATACAATGAGCAGTTCTTC. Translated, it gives CAISAVLAGEYNEQFF.

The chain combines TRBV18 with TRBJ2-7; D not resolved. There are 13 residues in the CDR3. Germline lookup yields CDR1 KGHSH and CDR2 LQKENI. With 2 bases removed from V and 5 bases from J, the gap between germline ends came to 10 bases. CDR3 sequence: CASSPSGYDEQYF. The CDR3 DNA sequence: TGTGCCAGCTCACCATCAGGTTATGACGAGCAGTACTTC.

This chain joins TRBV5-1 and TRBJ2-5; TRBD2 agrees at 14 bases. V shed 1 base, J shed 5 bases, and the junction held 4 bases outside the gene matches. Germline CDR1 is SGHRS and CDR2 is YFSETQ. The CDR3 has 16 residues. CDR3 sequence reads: CASSLRTSGGKETQYF. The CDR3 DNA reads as TGCGCCAGCAGCTTGAGGACTAGCGGGGGGAAGGAGACCCAGTACTTC.

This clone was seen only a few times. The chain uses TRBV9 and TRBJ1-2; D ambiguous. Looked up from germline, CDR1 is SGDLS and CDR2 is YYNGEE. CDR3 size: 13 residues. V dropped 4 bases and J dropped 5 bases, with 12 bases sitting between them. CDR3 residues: CASSKDGTYGYTF. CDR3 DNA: TGTGCCAGCAGCAAAGACGGAACATATGGCTACACCTTC.

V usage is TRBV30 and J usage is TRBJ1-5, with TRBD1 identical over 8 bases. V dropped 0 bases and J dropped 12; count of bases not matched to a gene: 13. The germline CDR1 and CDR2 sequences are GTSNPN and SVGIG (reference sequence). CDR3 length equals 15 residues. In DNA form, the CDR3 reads TGTGCCTGGAGTGTACGCAGCCAGGGGGCTCAGATCCAGCATTTT. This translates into CAWSVRSQGAQIQHF.

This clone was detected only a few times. CDR3 nucleotide sequence: TGTGCCAGCAGCCGAAACAGGGTATATGGAAACACCATATATTTT. Protein product: CASSRNRVYGNTIYF. The chain has TRBV11-2 and TRBJ1-3, with D possibly being TRBD1 (6 bases). The CDR3 runs 15 residues. The germline V and J ends were trimmed by 5 bases and 3 bases, with 14 bases remaining between them. The germline gives CDR1 SGHAT, CDR2 FQNNGV. The whole variable domain, remainder taken from reference TRBV11-2 and TRBJ1-3, is EAGVAQSPRYKIIEKRQSVAFWCNPISGHATLYWYQQILGQGPKLLIQFQNNGVVDDSQLPKDRFSAERLKGVDSTLKIQPAKLEDSAVYLCASSRNRVYGNTIYFGEGSWLTVV.

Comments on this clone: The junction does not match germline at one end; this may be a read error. The CDR3 reads CASSLGAVSTDTQYF. The CDR3, as DNA: TGTGCTAGCAGCTTAGGGGCGGTTAGCACAGATACGCAGTATTTT. The chain recombines TRBV7-7 with TRBJ2-3, with D possibly TRBD1 on 5 matching bases. The CDR3 length is 15 residues. CDR1 is SSHAT and CDR2 is FNYEAQ in the germline V gene (reference sequence).

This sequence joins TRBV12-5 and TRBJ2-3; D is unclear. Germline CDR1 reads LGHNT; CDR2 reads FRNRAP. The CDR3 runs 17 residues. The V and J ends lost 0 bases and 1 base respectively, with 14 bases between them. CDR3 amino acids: CASGLVLARSGTDTQYF. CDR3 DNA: TGTGCTAGTGGTTTGGTACTGGCTAGATCTGGCACAGATACGCAGTATTTT.

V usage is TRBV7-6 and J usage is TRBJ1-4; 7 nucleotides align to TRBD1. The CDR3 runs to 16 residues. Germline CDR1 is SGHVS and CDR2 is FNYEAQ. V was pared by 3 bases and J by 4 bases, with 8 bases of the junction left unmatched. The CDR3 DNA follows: TGTGCCAGCAGCTTGGAGGGACAGAGCTTTAATGAAAAACTGTTTTTT. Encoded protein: CASSLEGQSFNEKLFF.

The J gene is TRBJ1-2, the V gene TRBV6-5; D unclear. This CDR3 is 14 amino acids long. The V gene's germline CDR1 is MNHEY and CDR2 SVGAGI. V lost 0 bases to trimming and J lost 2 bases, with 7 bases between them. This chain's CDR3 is CASSYSTLNYGYTF. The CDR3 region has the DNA TGTGCCAGCAGTTACTCGACTCTAAACTATGGCTACACCTTC.

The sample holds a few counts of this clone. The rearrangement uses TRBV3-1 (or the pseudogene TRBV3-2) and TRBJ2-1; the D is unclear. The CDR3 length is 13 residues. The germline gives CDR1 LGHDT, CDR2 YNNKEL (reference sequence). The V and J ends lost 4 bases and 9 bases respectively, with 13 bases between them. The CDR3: CASSPSRAGEQFF. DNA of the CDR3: TGTGCCAGCAGCCCCAGCCGAGCCGGTGAGCAGTTCTTC.

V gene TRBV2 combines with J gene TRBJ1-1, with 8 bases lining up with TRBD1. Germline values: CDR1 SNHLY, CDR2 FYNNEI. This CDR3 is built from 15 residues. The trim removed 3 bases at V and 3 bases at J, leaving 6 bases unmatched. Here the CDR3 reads CASSEVGQGDTEAFF. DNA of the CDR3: TGTGCCAGCAGTGAGGTTGGACAGGGTGACACTGAAGCTTTCTTT. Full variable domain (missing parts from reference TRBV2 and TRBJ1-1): EPEVTQTPSHQVTQMGQEVILRCVPISNHLYFYWYRQILGQKVEFLVSFYNNEISEKSEIFDDQFSVERPDGSNFTLKIRSTKLEDSAMYFCASSEVGQGDTEAFFGQGTRLTVV.

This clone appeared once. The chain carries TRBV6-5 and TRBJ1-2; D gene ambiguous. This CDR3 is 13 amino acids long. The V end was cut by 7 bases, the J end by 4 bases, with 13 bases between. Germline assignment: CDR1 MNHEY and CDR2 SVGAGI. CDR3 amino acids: CASISPGIYGYTF. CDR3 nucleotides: TGTGCCAGCATTTCGCCGGGAATCTATGGCTACACCTTC.

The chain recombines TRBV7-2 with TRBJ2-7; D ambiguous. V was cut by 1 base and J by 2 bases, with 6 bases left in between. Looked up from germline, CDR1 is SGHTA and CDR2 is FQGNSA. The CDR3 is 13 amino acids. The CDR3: CASSLVYTYEQYF. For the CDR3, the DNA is TGTGCCAGCAGCTTAGTGTATACCTACGAGCAGTACTTC.

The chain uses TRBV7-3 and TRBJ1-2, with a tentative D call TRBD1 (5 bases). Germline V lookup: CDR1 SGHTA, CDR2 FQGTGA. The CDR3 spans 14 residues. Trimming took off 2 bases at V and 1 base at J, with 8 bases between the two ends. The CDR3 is CASSLDSNNYGYTF. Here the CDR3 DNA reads TGTGCCAGCAGCTTAGACAGTAATAACTATGGCTACACCTTC.

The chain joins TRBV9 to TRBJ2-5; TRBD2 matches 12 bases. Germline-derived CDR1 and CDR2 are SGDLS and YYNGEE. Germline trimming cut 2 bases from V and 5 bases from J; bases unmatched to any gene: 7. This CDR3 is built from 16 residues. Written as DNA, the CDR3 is TGTGCCAGCAGCGTCGGACTAGCGGGACCCTTGGAGACCCAGTACTTC. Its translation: CASSVGLAGPLETQYF.

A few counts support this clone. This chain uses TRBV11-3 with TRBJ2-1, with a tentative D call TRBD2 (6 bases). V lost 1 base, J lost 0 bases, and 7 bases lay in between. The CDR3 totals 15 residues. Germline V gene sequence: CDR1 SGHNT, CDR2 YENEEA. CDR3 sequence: CASSLGDFSYNEQFF. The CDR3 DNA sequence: TGTGCCAGCAGCTTAGGGGACTTCTCCTACAATGAGCAGTTCTTC.

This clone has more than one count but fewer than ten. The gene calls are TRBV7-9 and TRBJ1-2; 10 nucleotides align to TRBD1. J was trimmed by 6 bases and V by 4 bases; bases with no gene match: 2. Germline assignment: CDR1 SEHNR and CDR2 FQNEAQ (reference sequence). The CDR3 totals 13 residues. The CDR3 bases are TGTGCCAGCAGCTCGGGACAGGGGCATGGCTACACCTTC. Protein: CASSSGQGHGYTF.

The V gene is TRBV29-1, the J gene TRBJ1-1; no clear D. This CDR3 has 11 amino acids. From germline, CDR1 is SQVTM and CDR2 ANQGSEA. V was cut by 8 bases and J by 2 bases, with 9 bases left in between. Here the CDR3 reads CSCVSNTEAFF. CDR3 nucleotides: TGCAGCTGCGTGTCTAACACTGAAGCTTTCTTT. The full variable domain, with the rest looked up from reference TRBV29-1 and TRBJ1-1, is SAVISQKPSRDICQRGTSLTIQCQVDSQVTMMFWYRQQPGQSLTLIATANQGSEATYESGFVIDKFPISRPNLTFSTLTVSNMSPEDSSIYLCSCVSNTEAFFGQGTRLTVV.